Shown below are 30 T cell receptor beta chains from a single sample sequenced in a study of control samples from healthy donors and cancer patients. The repertoire was sequenced with immunoSEQ multiplex PCR; TCRdb's copy has only in-frame clones and lacks some. The sample has 200,000 or so clones, just under 95% seen once. Material: blood. The origin of the receptors is a man in his forties or fifties in good health.

The CDR3 nucleotides are TGTGCCAGCAGCCCGCAGGGGGCGGTCGGGGAGCTGTTTTTT. Its translation: CASSPQGAVGELFF. The J gene is TRBJ2-2, the V gene TRBV27, with TRBD1 identical over 8 bases. The CDR3 has 14 residues. Germline V CDR1 and CDR2: MNHEY, SMNVEV (reference sequence). With 6 bases clipped from V and 7 bases from J, the junction kept 7 bases outside the gene matches.

The chain links TRBV18 to TRBJ1-1; D unclear. Trimming left V 3 bases short and J 4 bases short, with 21 bases between. This CDR3 is built from 17 residues. Germline CDR1 reads KGHSH; CDR2 reads LQKENI. The CDR3 protein is CASSPEYSGRTATEAFF. In nucleotides, the CDR3 is TGTGCCAGCTCACCTGAGTATTCCGGTCGGACTGCCACTGAAGCTTTCTTT.

The rearrangement links TRBV11-1 to TRBJ2-7; unclear D gene. With 3 bases removed from V and 1 base from J, the gap between germline ends came to 7 bases. The CDR3 extends over 13 amino acids. Per germline, CDR1 SGHAT and CDR2 FQDESV (reference sequence). The CDR3 reads CASSFTVSYEQYF. The CDR3 DNA follows: TGTGCCAGCAGCTTTACAGTTTCCTACGAGCAGTACTTC.

The DNA for the CDR3 is TGTGCCAGCAGTTACTCGAAAGGGGGCGATCAGCCCCAGCATTTT. As protein: CASSYSKGGDQPQHF. The chain links TRBV6-6 to TRBJ1-5, with TRBD1 matching over 7 bases. The CDR3 totals 15 residues. V lost 0 bases to trimming and J lost 5 bases; unmatched junction nucleotides: 4. The germline V gene encodes CDR1 MNHNY and CDR2 SVGAGI (reference sequence).

In its sample, this clone was seen once. The V gene is TRBV3-1 (or the pseudogene TRBV3-2), the J gene TRBJ1-1; TRBD1 matches at 9 bases. This CDR3 has 15 amino acids. After removal of 1 base from V and 4 bases from J, the junction contained 4 bases not matched to a gene. The germline V gene encodes CDR1 LGHDT and CDR2 YNNKEL (reference sequence). This CDR3 is CASSQGDRAGTEAFF. The DNA of the CDR3 is TGTGCCAGCAGCCAAGGGGACAGGGCGGGCACTGAAGCTTTCTTT.

V and J are TRBV5-1 and TRBJ2-3, with 8 bases aligning to TRBD2. The CDR3 runs to 15 residues. The germline gives CDR1 SGHRS, CDR2 YFSETQ. V lost 1 base and J lost 3; bases outside the gene matches: 4. CDR3 in amino acids: CASSLPSGLTDTQYF. CDR3 sequence (DNA): TGCGCCAGCAGCTTGCCTAGCGGGTTGACAGATACGCAGTATTTT.

The chain is built from TRBV7-8 and TRBJ2-3; no definite D call. Germline V lookup: CDR1 SGHVS, CDR2 FQNEAQ. V was pared by 5 bases and J by 4 bases, with 10 bases between. The CDR3 spans 13 residues. The CDR3 is CASSPPRSDTQYF. In DNA, the CDR3 is TGTGCCAGCAGCCCACCTAGGTCAGATACGCAGTATTTT.

V usage is TRBV6-2 or TRBV6-3 and J usage is TRBJ1-1, with 8 bases fitting TRBD1. V lost 5 bases and J lost 5; bases outside the gene matches: 7. Per germline, CDR1 MNHEY and CDR2 SVGEGT. The CDR3 has 14 amino acids. The CDR3 region is CASSDRGRGTEAFF. CDR3 in DNA: TGTGCCAGCAGTGACAGGGGCCGCGGGACTGAAGCTTTCTTT.

V is TRBV6-4 and J is TRBJ2-2; D remains unclear. The CDR3 covers 13 residues. Trimming stripped 4 bases from V and 6 bases from J, with 9 bases between. Germline V gene data show CDR1 as MRHNA and CDR2 as SNTAGT. This CDR3 is CASSVTGAGELFF. CDR3 in DNA: TGTGCCAGCAGTGTTACTGGGGCCGGGGAGCTGTTTTTT.

J is TRBJ2-1 and V is TRBV5-6; perhaps TRBD2 as D (6 bases). The V gene's germline CDR1 is SGHDT and CDR2 YYEEEE. The length of the CDR3 is 16 residues. V was trimmed by 5 bases and J by 3 bases, leaving 18 bases between them. The CDR3 coding sequence is TGTGCCAGCAGGCATGGAGAGACTAGGGACTACAATGAGCAGTTCTTC. Translating it yields CASRHGETRDYNEQFF.

V and J are TRBV18 and TRBJ1-4; D unclear. Per germline, CDR1 KGHSH and CDR2 LQKENI. The CDR3 sequence is 15 residues long. V shed 3 bases and J shed 12 bases, with 20 bases lying between them. The CDR3 DNA reads as TGTGCCAGCTCACCTCCCGTGGGAGCGCTCCGGCAACTGTTTTTT. This translates into CASSPPVGALRQLFF.

The chain combines TRBV5-1 with TRBJ1-1; 10 nucleotides line up with TRBD1. The CDR3 covers 14 residues. V shed 4 bases, J shed 5 bases, and the junction held 5 bases outside the gene matches. Germline loops: CDR1 SGHRS, CDR2 YFSETQ. The CDR3 protein is CASSSGQGDTEAFF. The CDR3 nucleotides read TGCGCCAGCAGCAGCGGACAGGGGGATACTGAAGCTTTCTTT.

The chain couples TRBV5-1 to TRBJ2-1; 12 bases line up with TRBD2. J was trimmed by 6 bases and V by 4 bases; bases with no gene match: 11. The CDR3 extends over 17 amino acids. CDR1 is SGHRS and CDR2 is YFSETQ in the germline V gene. This CDR3 reads CASSPRTSGEAGNEQFF. The CDR3 region has the DNA TGCGCCAGCAGCCCGAGGACTAGCGGGGAGGCGGGCAATGAGCAGTTCTTC.

This rearrangement joins TRBV19 to TRBJ1-1; no reliable D call. Germline CDR1 LNHDA, CDR2 SQIVND (reference sequence). CDR3 length equals 14 residues. V lost 0 bases and J lost 2, with 7 bases in between. CDR3 sequence: CASSIEQHNTEAFF. Written as DNA, the CDR3 is TGTGCCAGTAGTATAGAACAGCACAACACTGAAGCTTTCTTT.

This chain uses TRBV3-1 (or the pseudogene TRBV3-2) with TRBJ1-4; a possible D gene is TRBD1 (5 bases). Per germline, CDR1 LGHDT and CDR2 YNNKEL (reference sequence). V lost 4 bases to trimming and J lost 8 bases, with 14 bases between them. The CDR3 loop spans 14 amino acids. CDR3 sequence reads: CASSPRRDGEKLFF. The CDR3 coding sequence is TGTGCCAGCAGCCCTAGACGGGACGGCGAAAAACTGTTTTTT.

The chain carries TRBV4-3 and TRBJ2-3, with TRBD1 identical over 9 bases. Germline-derived CDR1 and CDR2 are LGHNA and YSLEER. CDR3 length: 14 residues. Trimming at V came to 4 bases and at J to 3 bases, leaving 2 bases not matched to a gene. CDR3 loop: CASSPGQGTDTQYF. DNA of the CDR3: TGCGCCAGCAGCCCGGGACAGGGAACAGATACGCAGTATTTT.

The chain has TRBV28 and TRBJ1-2; possible D gene TRBD1, 5 bases. CDR3 length: 13 residues. Trimming stripped 10 bases from V and 3 bases from J, with 15 bases between. From germline, CDR1 is MDHEN and CDR2 SYDVKM. CDR3 sequence reads: CATAGLADYGYTF. CDR3 DNA: TGTGCCACCGCAGGGTTGGCGGACTATGGCTACACCTTC.

The genes are TRBV20-1 and TRBJ2-3; D is perhaps TRBD2 (6 bases). The V end lost 8 bases, the J end lost 6 bases, and 12 bases lay between the germline ends. The CDR3 length is 11 residues. Germline V gene data show CDR1 as DFQATT and CDR2 as SNEGSKA (reference sequence). In nucleotides, the CDR3 is TGCAGTAGCTGGGCGGGGGATACGCAGTATTTT. Translation gives CSSWAGDTQYF.

The rearrangement uses TRBV5-6 and TRBJ2-2, with 8 bases that match TRBD1. Germline lookup yields CDR1 SGHDT and CDR2 YYEEEE. The CDR3 contains 12 residues. V gave up 2 bases and J gave up 14 bases; unmatched junction bases: 5. CDR3: CASSLQGVVLFF. In DNA form, the CDR3 reads TGTGCCAGCAGCTTACAGGGGGTCGTACTGTTTTTT.

This chain links TRBV5-1 with TRBJ2-5; 11 positions agree with TRBD1. The V segment lost 4 bases and the J segment 4 bases; nucleotides outside the gene matches: 6. Germline V CDR1 and CDR2: SGHRS, YFSETQ. This CDR3 has 15 residues. The CDR3 loop is CASSPGTGGRETQYF. In DNA, the CDR3 is TGCGCCAGCAGCCCGGGGACAGGGGGGAGAGAGACCCAGTACTTC.

This chain joins TRBV5-1 and TRBJ2-3, with TRBD2 as a possible D gene (5 bases). V lost 2 bases and J 3 bases, leaving 10 bases between the germline ends. CDR1 is SGHRS and CDR2 is YFSETQ in the germline V gene. The CDR3 has 14 amino acids. The CDR3, as DNA: TGCGCCAGCAGCTTATCGGACTCGACAGATACGCAGTATTTT. Translating it yields CASSLSDSTDTQYF.

The V call is TRBV10-1, the J call TRBJ2-2; 7 bases are a match to TRBD2. Unmatched junction bases numbered 8, after V lost 3 bases and J lost 7 bases. The CDR3 totals 15 residues. The germline CDR1 and CDR2 sequences are WNHNN and SYGVQD (reference sequence). CDR3 amino acids: CASSDRGGANGELFF. The CDR3 coding sequence is TGCGCCAGCAGTGACCGGGGAGGGGCTAACGGGGAGCTGTTTTTT.

V and J are TRBV4-2 and TRBJ2-2; D is possibly TRBD2 (6 bases). The V and J ends lost 4 bases and 0 bases respectively, with 9 bases between them. The CDR3 contains 15 residues. Germline CDR1 and CDR2: LGHNA and YNFKEQ. CDR3 nucleotide sequence: TGTGCCAGCAGCCGGGACTTCGCGAACACCGGGGAGCTGTTTTTT. As protein: CASSRDFANTGELFF.

The CDR3 here is CASSWGQYGYTF. As DNA, the CDR3 is TGTGCCAGCAGCTGGGGGCAGTACGGCTACACCTTC. This rearrangement joins TRBV5-6 to TRBJ1-2; tentatively, D is TRBD1 (6 bases). The CDR3 consists of 12 residues. Trimming pared 3 bases from V and 8 bases from J, leaving 11 bases between. The germline V gene has CDR1 SGHDT and CDR2 YYEEEE.

This clone turned up a few times. The chain is built from TRBV27 and TRBJ1-1; tentatively, D is TRBD1 (6 bases). Trimming pared 2 bases from V and 1 base from J, leaving 14 bases between. The germline V gene has CDR1 MNHEY and CDR2 SMNVEV (reference sequence). The CDR3 extends over 16 amino acids. The CDR3 DNA sequence: TGTGCCAGCAGTTTAGACCTAGGGGGAAGGAACACTGAAGCTTTCTTT. Its translation is CASSLDLGGRNTEAFF.

The chain is built from TRBV5-1 and TRBJ1-1; D might be TRBD1 (5 bases). The germline V and J ends were trimmed by 3 bases and 0 bases, with 15 bases remaining between them. Germline CDR1 SGHRS, CDR2 YFSETQ. This CDR3 region has 16 residues. The CDR3 nucleotides read TGCGCCAGCAGCTACGGGGGGACGGCCATGAACACTGAAGCTTTCTTT. Translation: CASSYGGTAMNTEAFF.

The chain combines TRBV28 with TRBJ2-7, with D perhaps matching TRBD2 (6 bases). The V gene's germline CDR1 is MDHEN and CDR2 SYDVKM. V lost 7 bases and J 4 bases, leaving 17 bases between the germline ends. CDR3 length equals 14 residues. The CDR3 DNA is TGTGCCAGCACCCCTCCCGGAGGGTATTACGAGCAGTACTTC. As protein: CASTPPGGYYEQYF.

This chain connects TRBV4-1 to TRBJ2-2; D remains ambiguous. CDR3 length: 14 residues. Per the germline V gene, CDR1 is MGHRA and CDR2 is YSYEKL. Trimming removed 4 bases from V and 9 bases from J, with 15 bases in between. In DNA, the CDR3 is TGCGCCAGCAGCCCCTCCACCCTGGCCAGGGAGCTGTTTTTT. It codes for CASSPSTLARELFF.

The rearrangement joins TRBV6-6 to TRBJ2-2; 12 nucleotides line up with TRBD2. This CDR3 region has 15 residues. Germline CDR1 and CDR2: MNHNY and SVGAGI (reference sequence). J lost 7 bases, V lost 4 bases, and 4 bases had no gene match. CDR3 nucleotide sequence: TGTGCCAGCAGTTGGGGGGGACTAGCGGGCGGGGAGCTGTTTTTT. Translation: CASSWGGLAGGELFF.

The J gene is TRBJ2-7, the V gene TRBV18, with D possibly called TRBD1 or TRBD2 (5 bases each). Germline CDR1 and CDR2: KGHSH and LQKENI. The CDR3 extends over 14 amino acids. Trimming took off 4 bases at V and 3 bases at J, with 13 bases between the two ends. CDR3 sequence reads: CASSRPGPVYEQYF. CDR3 DNA sequence: TGTGCCAGCTCACGACCGGGACCGGTCTACGAGCAGTACTTC.